The next 30 T cell receptor beta chains were all read from a single sample in a study of Graves' ophthalmopathy and Graves' hyperthyroidism (dated by TCRdb to between 2017 and 2018). Sequenced on an Illumina HiSeq 2000. For repertoire sequencing, TCR beta CDR3 regions were amplified from RNA transcripts. The first round was an RT-PCR using HTBI primers with the Qiagen OneStep RT-PCR kit, and this first round was followed by a second-round multiplex PCR, then size selection and purification. TCRdb handled the public reads itself, with Q25 trimming in fastp and clone calling in MiXCR, and kept productive beta chains. CDR3 protein duplicates are merged, each entry listing the most common genes and DNA. This sample has 11,000 to 15,000 distinct CDR3 sequences in its table, and roughly 50% of those were observed once. The ten largest account for about 47% of the sample. Sequenced material: peripheral blood. The receptors were gathered from a woman in her 30s with Graves' ophthalmopathy. Donor details come from another sample of the same person, matched by shared clones.

The chain is built from TRBV19 and TRBJ1-5; D call uncertain. The CDR3 sequence is 15 residues long. CDR1 is LNHDA and CDR2 is SQIVND in the germline V gene (reference sequence). The V and J ends lost 1 base and 3 bases respectively, with 10 bases between them. This chain's CDR3 is CASSIGGQNNQPQHF. The CDR3 nucleotides are TGTGCCAGTAGTATAGGAGGGCAGAACAATCAGCCCCAGCATTTT.

This chain links TRBV7-9 with TRBJ2-7; possibly TRBD1 or TRBD2 for D (5 bases each). V lost 2 bases, J lost 6 bases, and 11 bases lay in between. The CDR3 runs to 13 residues. The germline V gene has CDR1 SEHNR and CDR2 FQNEAQ (reference sequence). CDR3 nucleotides: TGTGCCAGCAGCTTATATACGGGGACCGAGCAGTACTTC. It yields the protein CASSLYTGTEQYF. Combining the CDR3 with reference TRBV7-9 and TRBJ2-7 gives the whole variable domain DTGVSQNPRHKITKRGQNVTFRCDPISEHNRLYWYRQTLGQGPEFLTYFQNEAQLEKSRLLSDRFSAERPKGSFSTLEIQRTEQGDSAMYLCASSLYTGTEQYFGPGTRLTVT.

Notes on this clonotype: The CDR3 does not end in the conserved phenylalanine or tryptophan, so this is likely a read error. V usage is TRBV5-1 and J usage is TRBJ1-1, with D unclear. The CDR3 spans 13 residues. V dropped 0 bases and J dropped 4 bases, with 7 bases sitting between them. Germline V gives CDR1 SGHRS, CDR2 YFSETQ. Here the CDR3 DNA reads TGCGCCAGCAGCTTGGAGGTTGGCACTGAAGCTTTCCTT. Encoded protein: CASSLEVGTEAFL.

On this clonotype itself: This may arise from a read error, as a much more abundant clone is one base away. The J gene is TRBJ1-2, the V gene TRBV19; D not resolved. Germline lookup yields CDR1 LNHDA and CDR2 SQIVND (reference sequence). The V and J ends lost 5 bases and 6 bases respectively, with 10 bases between them. The CDR3 consists of 12 residues. The chain's CDR3 is CASSVGFDGYTF. The CDR3 bases are TGTGCCAGTAGTGTTGGGTTTGATGGCTACACCTTC.

V usage is TRBV20-1 and J usage is TRBJ2-7; D is possibly TRBD2 (6 bases). V was trimmed by 0 bases and J by 7 bases, leaving 16 bases between them. The CDR3 is 14 amino acids. The germline V gene encodes CDR1 DFQATT and CDR2 SNEGSKA (reference sequence). CDR3 loop: CSAREGGLPGEQYF. DNA of the CDR3: TGCAGTGCTAGAGAGGGGGGACTTCCGGGGGAGCAGTACTTC.

This chain joins TRBV9 and TRBJ2-1, with D tentatively TRBD2 (6 bases). Germline lookup yields CDR1 SGDLS and CDR2 YYNGEE. The length of the CDR3 is 17 residues. V was clipped by 0 bases and J by 6 bases, with 19 bases between them. In nucleotides, the CDR3 is TGTGCCAGCAGCGTAGCCTACGAGACTAGTGGAGGCAATGAGCAGTTCTTC. Encoded protein: CASSVAYETSGGNEQFF. Looking up the rest from reference TRBV9 and TRBJ2-1 gives the full variable domain: DSGVTQTPKHLITATGQRVTLRCSPRSGDLSVYWYQQSLDQGLQFLIQYYNGEERAKGNILERFSAQQFPDLHSELNLSSLELGDSALYFCASSVAYETSGGNEQFFGPGTRLTVL.

As concerns this clonotype: Since a much larger clone is just one base distant, this may be a read error. This chain links TRBV6-5 with TRBJ2-1; 11 bases agree with TRBD2. Germline-derived CDR1 and CDR2 are MNHEY and SVGAGI. This CDR3 contains 20 residues. CDR3 DNA sequence: TGTGCCAGCGGTTACCTTATACCAAGGACTAGCGGGTCTCAATACAATGAGCAGTTCTTC. Translated: CASGYLIPRTSGSQYNEQFF.

J is TRBJ2-3 and V is TRBV2, with D possibly TRBD1 on 5 matching bases. The V gene lost 2 bases and the J gene lost 5 bases, with 14 bases spanning the gap. The CDR3 is 15 residues long. The germline V gene has CDR1 SNHLY and CDR2 FYNNEI. CDR3 nucleotides: TGTGCCAGCAGTGAAACAGGAGCCTCGGTAGATACGCAGTATTTT. The encoded protein is CASSETGASVDTQYF.

At least ten counts were recorded for this clonotype. The chain uses TRBV6-5 and TRBJ2-6; maybe TRBD2 (5 bases). Germline lookup yields CDR1 MNHEY and CDR2 SVGAGI. This CDR3 spans 17 amino acids. V lost 5 bases, J lost 2 bases, and 16 bases lay in between. The CDR3 here is CASSHKPTGAGANVLTF. The CDR3 DNA reads as TGTGCCAGCAGTCACAAACCCACCGGGGCTGGGGCCAACGTCCTGACTTTC.

As regards this clonotype: The conserved phenylalanine or tryptophan normally closing the CDR3 is absent here, so this likely arose from a read error. The chain combines TRBV6-4 with TRBJ2-2; 7 nucleotides match TRBD1. Trimming cost V 4 bases and J 2 bases; bases outside gene matches: 4. In germline, CDR1 is MRHNA, CDR2 SNTAGT. This CDR3 comprises 15 residues. CDR3 protein: CASSVEGGNTGELFL. The CDR3 DNA reads TGTGCCAGCAGTGTGGAAGGGGGCAACACCGGGGAGCTGTTTTTG.

This clonotype qualifies as medium-sized. The chain couples TRBV15 to TRBJ1-2; 7 bases map to TRBD1. CDR3 length: 14 residues. The J segment lost 3 bases and the V segment lost 4 bases, leaving 5 bases of the junction unmatched. Germline-derived CDR1 and CDR2 are LNHNV and YYDKDF (reference sequence). Here the CDR3 DNA reads TGTGCCACCAGCATCCGGACAGGAGACTATGGCTACACCTTC. It yields the protein CATSIRTGDYGYTF.

The gene calls are TRBV15 and TRBJ2-7, with D perhaps being TRBD1 or TRBD2 (5 bases each). Trimming shortened V by 1 base and J by 5 bases, and 15 bases separated the two germline ends. Germline values: CDR1 LNHNV, CDR2 YYDKDF (reference sequence). CDR3 size: 15 residues. In DNA form, the CDR3 reads TGTGCCACCAGCAGAGTCAGGGACGTGGTCCACGAGCAGTACTTC. Translating gives CATSRVRDVVHEQYF.

The gene calls are TRBV19 and TRBJ2-7; 11 positions agree with TRBD2. The CDR3 has 15 amino acids. The germline CDR1 and CDR2 sequences are LNHDA and SQIVND (reference sequence). Unmatched junction bases numbered 6, after V lost 6 bases and J lost 2 bases. In DNA form, the CDR3 reads TGTGCCAGTAGCCCGAGGGGACTAGCGGCCTACGAGCAGTACTTC. Its translation is CASSPRGLAAYEQYF.

In regard to this clonotype: This is likely a read error, given that the CDR3 carries no conserved phenylalanine or tryptophan at its end. The chain links TRBV5-4 to TRBJ2-1; D possibly corresponds to TRBD1 (5 bases). The CDR3 has 13 amino acids. The germline V gene encodes CDR1 SGHNT and CDR2 YYREEE (reference sequence). CDR3 coding DNA: TGTGTCAGCAGGGTGGTTAGTGTCAATGAGCAGTTCTCC. It specifies CVSRVVSVNEQFS.

This clonotype was picked up many times. The gene calls are TRBV28 and TRBJ2-1, with D possibly matching TRBD2 (6 bases). CDR3 length equals 11 residues. Between the trimmed V and J ends, which lost 5 bases and 14 bases, there was a span of 13 bases. CDR1 and CDR2 from the germline V gene are MDHEN and SYDVKM. The CDR3 nucleotides read TGTGCCAGCAGTCTCCGGGACTCGAAGTTCTTC. Its protein is CASSLRDSKFF.

Many counts were recorded for this clonotype. This rearrangement joins TRBV20-1 to TRBJ2-7; no definite D call. Per germline, CDR1 DFQATT and CDR2 SNEGSKA (reference sequence). This CDR3 has 12 residues. The V end was cut by 3 bases, the J end by 2 bases, with 8 bases between. The CDR3 is CSARDLAYEQYF. The CDR3 bases are TGCAGTGCTAGGGACCTCGCCTACGAGCAGTACTTC.

The rearrangement uses TRBV20-1 and TRBJ2-1, with a possible D match to TRBD2 (6 bases). This CDR3 is built from 16 residues. The V gene lost 6 bases and the J gene lost 0 bases, with 18 bases spanning the gap. Looked up from germline, CDR1 is DFQATT and CDR2 is SNEGSKA (reference sequence). CDR3 bases: TGCAGTGCGAGGAGGGGTGGCGGGTCCTCCTACAATGAGCAGTTCTTC. It yields the protein CSARRGGGSSYNEQFF.

This chain connects TRBV7-9 to TRBJ2-2, with a possible D match to TRBD2 (5 bases). The CDR3 runs to 15 residues. CDR1 is SEHNR, CDR2 FQNEAQ, per germline (reference sequence). V lost 7 bases to trimming and J lost 0 bases, with 12 bases between them. The CDR3 region has the DNA TGTGCCAGCACACTAGGTCTCGCGAACACCGGGGAGCTGTTTTTT. The encoded protein is CASTLGLANTGELFF.

This clonotype was seen only a few times. The J gene is TRBJ2-7, the V gene TRBV5-1; weak D call: TRBD2 (7 bases). Germline CDR1 reads SGHRS; CDR2 reads YFSETQ. There are 12 residues in the CDR3. Trimming shortened V by 4 bases and J by 5 bases, and 10 bases separated the two germline ends. The CDR3 sequence: CASSAGAHEQYF. CDR3 DNA sequence: TGCGCCAGCAGCGCGGGGGCTCACGAGCAGTACTTC.

This clonotype was recorded a few times. This rearrangement joins TRBV15 to TRBJ2-2; D is unclear. This CDR3 region has 16 residues. Looked up from germline, CDR1 is LNHNV and CDR2 is YYDKDF (reference sequence). V was pared by 3 bases and J by 0 bases, with 11 bases between. This CDR3 reads CATSSRSKANTGELFF. CDR3 nucleotide sequence: TGTGCCACCAGCAGTAGGTCGAAGGCGAACACCGGGGAGCTGTTTTTT.

This clonotype was seen many times. The gene calls are TRBV7-2 and TRBJ2-7, with 7 nucleotides matching TRBD1. The J segment lost 0 bases and the V segment lost 5 bases, leaving 10 bases of the junction unmatched. This CDR3 comprises 16 residues. Per germline, CDR1 SGHTA and CDR2 FQGNSA. CDR3 nucleotide sequence: TGTGCCAGCAGCCTCCGGACAGGATCTTCCTCCTACGAGCAGTACTTC. The encoded protein is CASSLRTGSSSYEQYF.

This chain connects TRBV7-9 to TRBJ1-1; D unresolved. V shed 5 bases and J shed 10 bases, with 17 bases lying between them. Germline-derived CDR1 and CDR2 are SEHNR and FQNEAQ (reference sequence). The CDR3 has 13 residues. CDR3 amino acids: CASSQDRKSGAFF. The CDR3 bases are TGTGCCAGCAGCCAAGATAGGAAGTCGGGAGCTTTCTTT.

This sequence joins TRBV9 and TRBJ2-3; the D call may be TRBD1 or TRBD2 (5 bases each). The CDR3 contains 14 residues. V lost 0 bases and J 1 base, leaving 6 bases between the germline ends. Looked up from germline, CDR1 is SGDLS and CDR2 is YYNGEE. CDR3 residues: CASSVVGGTDTQYF. As DNA, the CDR3 is TGTGCCAGCAGCGTAGTGGGGGGCACAGATACGCAGTATTTT.

Comment on this clonotype: Just one base apart from a much larger clone, this may be a read error. Since the CDR3 does not end with the conserved phenylalanine or tryptophan, this likely comes from a read error. The genes are TRBV2 and TRBJ1-6; 11 nucleotides line up with TRBD1. The germline CDR1 and CDR2 sequences are SNHLY and FYNNEI. The CDR3 has 13 residues. V gave up 9 bases and J gave up 6 bases; unmatched junction bases: 1. The CDR3 sequence is CASGTGGNSPLHL. CDR3 sequence (DNA): TGTGCCAGTGGGACAGGGGGTAATTCACCCCTCCACTTG.

Note on this clonotype: A much larger clone differs by one base, so this may be a read error. The chain combines TRBV24-1 with TRBJ1-3; D uncertain. Germline values: CDR1 KGHDR, CDR2 SFDVKD. The CDR3 runs to 15 residues. V was clipped by 12 bases and J by 0 bases, with 17 bases between them. CDR3 nucleotides: TGTGCCGCGAAGGGCAGGCCCAACTCTGGAAACACCATATATTTT. Translated, it gives CAAKGRPNSGNTIYF.

This chain connects TRBV29-1 to TRBJ1-2; D gene ambiguous. The V end lost 3 bases, the J end lost 4 bases, and 6 bases lay between the germline ends. The CDR3 is 11 residues long. Germline V gene lookup returns CDR1 SQVTM and CDR2 ANQGSEA. The CDR3 nucleotides read TGCAGCGTTGAGAGGACCTATGGCTACACCTTC. Its translation is CSVERTYGYTF.

The chain has TRBV12-3 or TRBV12-4 and TRBJ2-7; D is unresolved. This CDR3 comprises 13 residues. The V end was cut by 2 bases, the J end by 4 bases, with 9 bases between. The CDR3 reads CASSLSPQYEQYF. CDR3 coding DNA: TGTGCCAGCAGTTTATCCCCCCAGTACGAGCAGTACTTC.

CDR3: CASRQGLAKETQYF. The CDR3 nucleotides read TGTGCCAGCAGGCAAGGACTAGCGAAAGAGACCCAGTACTTC. The V gene is TRBV2, the J gene TRBJ2-5, with TRBD2 matching over 9 bases. The CDR3 runs 14 residues. J was trimmed by 3 bases and V by 6 bases; bases with no gene match: 5. Germline V gene lookup returns CDR1 SNHLY and CDR2 FYNNEI.

This clonotype has a handful of counts. The chain links TRBV20-1 to TRBJ1-2; unclear D gene. Germline CDR1 DFQATT, CDR2 SNEGSKA (reference sequence). The CDR3 has 9 residues. The ends were cut back, 4 bases at V and 3 bases at J, with 0 bases in the middle. CDR3 sequence: CSANYGYTF. The DNA for the CDR3 is TGCAGTGCTAACTATGGCTACACCTTC.

The V and J genes are TRBV12-5 and TRBJ2-5; 7 positions agree with TRBD1. The V gene's germline CDR1 is LGHNT and CDR2 FRNRAP. The CDR3 has 13 residues. V shed 6 bases and J 4 bases; nucleotides not matched to a gene: 5. DNA for the CDR3: TGTGCTAGTGGCAAACAGGGGTTAGAGACCCAGTACTTC. Amino acid sequence: CASGKQGLETQYF.